One sample yielded the 19 T cell receptor beta chains listed below, sequenced in a study of cytomegalovirus exposure and HLA in healthy donors (dated by TCRdb to the late 2010s). Receptor libraries were prepared by the immunoSEQ multiplex PCR assay. For the multiplex PCR, a mixture combining 60 forward primers for TCR Vbeta segments and 13 reverse primers for TCR Jbeta segments was used. TCRdb limited this immuneACCESS table to in-frame rearrangements with V and J called. A share of clones is missing; checked studies link under half to unresolved V genes, and the rest is unexplained. The sample has over 100,000 clones on record, around 77% of them singletons. The ten largest clones add up to approximately 4.2% of the sample. Sequenced sample: PBMCs. The receptors come from a male donor in good health and CMV-seropositive.

The chain is built from TRBV25-1 and TRBJ1-5; D remains unclear. The ends were cut back, 5 bases at V and 6 bases at J, with 11 bases in the middle. Germline CDR1 is MGHDK and CDR2 is SYGVNS. The length of the CDR3 is 13 residues. The CDR3 loop is CASSTGERQPQHF. DNA of the CDR3: TGTGCCAGCAGTACTGGGGAGCGTCAGCCCCAGCATTTT.

The V and J genes are TRBV5-1 and TRBJ2-1; a weak D match, TRBD1 (6 bases). This CDR3 region has 15 residues. CDR1 is SGHRS, CDR2 YFSETQ, per germline. Between the trimmed V and J ends, which lost 0 bases and 3 bases, there was a span of 10 bases. CDR3 in DNA: TGCGCCAGCAGCTTGGGGGGGCTGGTCTACAATGAGCAGTTCTTC. It encodes CASSLGGLVYNEQFF. The full variable domain, in which reference TRBV5-1 and TRBJ2-1 provide the parts outside the CDR3, is KAGVTQTPRYLIKTRGQQVTLSCSPISGHRSVSWYQQTPGQGLQFLFEYFSETQRNKGNFPGRFSGRQFSNSRSEMNVSTLELGDSALYLCASSLGGLVYNEQFFGPGTRLTVL.

The chain carries TRBV5-1 and TRBJ2-1, with D possibly matching TRBD2 (6 bases). The CDR3 runs 16 residues. Germline V lookup: CDR1 SGHRS, CDR2 YFSETQ. Trimming took off 0 bases at V and 9 bases at J, with 19 bases between the two ends. CDR3 nucleotides: TGCGCCAGCAGCTTGGCCCGGGACTCAGGGCTAGGTGAGCAGTTCTTC. This gives the protein CASSLARDSGLGEQFF. The whole variable domain, remainder taken from reference TRBV5-1 and TRBJ2-1, is KAGVTQTPRYLIKTRGQQVTLSCSPISGHRSVSWYQQTPGQGLQFLFEYFSETQRNKGNFPGRFSGRQFSNSRSEMNVSTLELGDSALYLCASSLARDSGLGEQFFGPGTRLTVL.

The V and J genes are TRBV30 and TRBJ1-1; TRBD1 is a possible D gene (6 bases). This CDR3 contains 15 residues. V lost 5 bases and J 1 base, leaving 17 bases between the germline ends. Germline CDR1 GTSNPN, CDR2 SVGIG (reference sequence). The CDR3 sequence: CAWHHSTGWNTEAFF. Here the CDR3 DNA reads TGTGCCTGGCACCACTCGACAGGTTGGAACACTGAAGCTTTCTTT.

The CDR3 sequence is CASRGLIFRNGYTF. CDR3 bases: TGTGCCAGCAGAGGACTTATTTTCCGGAATGGCTACACCTTC. The chain combines TRBV28 with TRBJ1-2, with D uncertain. Per germline, CDR1 MDHEN and CDR2 SYDVKM. Trimming took off 6 bases at V and 6 bases at J, with 17 bases between the two ends. CDR3 length: 14 amino acids.

V is TRBV18 and J is TRBJ1-5; 9 bases match TRBD1. This CDR3 spans 16 amino acids. The germline CDR1 and CDR2 sequences are KGHSH and LQKENI. V shed 3 bases and J 9 bases; nucleotides not matched to a gene: 12. The DNA for the CDR3 is TGTGCCAGCTCACCGGGACAGGGTGCGAATCAGGGGCCCCAGCATTTT. This translates into CASSPGQGANQGPQHF.

This chain links TRBV7-9 with TRBJ2-5, with a tentative D call TRBD1 (6 bases). Trimming took off 4 bases at V and 4 bases at J, with 16 bases between the two ends. There are 15 residues in the CDR3. In germline, CDR1 is SEHNR, CDR2 FQNEAQ (reference sequence). The CDR3, as DNA: TGTGCCAGCAGCTCCTCCGGGACACTGGGAGAGACCCAGTACTTC. Translated, it gives CASSSSGTLGETQYF.

The rearrangement joins TRBV6-1 to TRBJ2-5, with D possibly TRBD2 on 7 matching bases. This CDR3 comprises 14 residues. Per the germline V gene, CDR1 is MNHNS and CDR2 is SASEGT. Trimming pared 7 bases from V and 5 bases from J, leaving 17 bases between. The CDR3 reads CASIPTRGGETQYF. CDR3 coding DNA: TGTGCCAGCATTCCTACAAGGGGGGGCGAGACCCAGTACTTC.

The V gene is TRBV19, the J gene TRBJ2-3, with D perhaps matching TRBD2 (5 bases). The CDR3 loop spans 17 amino acids. V was clipped by 5 bases and J by 4 bases, with 22 bases between them. CDR1 LNHDA and CDR2 SQIVND come from the germline V gene (reference sequence). CDR3 region: CASSWGIALSGSDTQYF. CDR3 DNA: TGTGCCAGTAGTTGGGGAATAGCGCTTTCGGGGTCAGATACGCAGTATTTT.

This chain links TRBV4-2 with TRBJ2-1; the D is unclear. This CDR3 contains 13 residues. V was trimmed by 2 bases and J by 8 bases, leaving 10 bases between them. The germline V gene has CDR1 LGHNA and CDR2 YNFKEQ. The chain's CDR3 is CASSQLVGDEQFF. The DNA of the CDR3 is TGTGCCAGCAGCCAATTGGTCGGAGATGAGCAGTTCTTC.

The genes are TRBV18 and TRBJ2-1; 7 nucleotides match TRBD1. Germline V gene lookup returns CDR1 KGHSH and CDR2 LQKENI. The trim removed 5 bases at V and 5 bases at J, leaving 6 bases unmatched. CDR3 length: 14 residues. The CDR3 DNA sequence: TGTGCCAGCTCAGTGGACAGGACTCACAATGAGCAGTTCTTC. Translation: CASSVDRTHNEQFF.

The genes are TRBV7-2 and TRBJ2-7, with TRBD2 as a possible D gene (5 bases). The length of the CDR3 is 12 residues. V shed 3 bases and J shed 5 bases, with 8 bases lying between them. The germline V gene encodes CDR1 SGHTA and CDR2 FQGNSA. The CDR3 nucleotides read TGTGCCAGCAGCTTGTACGGGAACGAGCAGTACTTC. It translates to CASSLYGNEQYF.

The chain has TRBV2 and TRBJ2-2, with D tentatively TRBD2 (5 bases). V lost 10 bases to trimming and J lost 7 bases, with 16 bases between them. This CDR3 is 13 amino acids long. Germline CDR1 reads SNHLY; CDR2 reads FYNNEI. The CDR3 DNA reads TGTGCCACCCGCTTGGAGGCCATCGGGGAGCTGTTTTTT. As protein: CATRLEAIGELFF.

The rearrangement uses TRBV28 and TRBJ2-2; D gene uncertain. This CDR3 spans 14 amino acids. Per germline, CDR1 MDHEN and CDR2 SYDVKM. The V and J ends lost 3 bases and 10 bases respectively, with 15 bases between them. CDR3 DNA: TGTGCCAGCAGTTTGCAGGCCGCCCGGCAGGAGCTGTTTTTT. Residues: CASSLQAARQELFF.

This chain uses TRBV7-9 with TRBJ2-7, with 7 bases fitting TRBD1. CDR3 length: 14 amino acids. V dropped 5 bases and J dropped 1; count of bases not matched to a gene: 5. Germline values: CDR1 SEHNR, CDR2 FQNEAQ (reference sequence). The CDR3 DNA sequence: TGTGCCAGCAGCCATGACAGGGATTCCTACGAGCAGTACTTC. Its translation is CASSHDRDSYEQYF.

The gene calls are TRBV6-1 and TRBJ2-2, with 10 bases lining up with TRBD1. This CDR3 is built from 15 residues. The germline V gene has CDR1 MNHNS and CDR2 SASEGT. Losses at the gene ends were 1 base for V and 8 bases for J; bases not matched to a gene: 4. The CDR3: CASSEGTGGWGELFF. DNA for the CDR3: TGTGCCAGCAGTGAAGGGACAGGGGGGTGGGGGGAGCTGTTTTTT.

The chain combines TRBV27 with TRBJ2-7; 10 bases fit TRBD2. This CDR3 spans 14 amino acids. Germline values: CDR1 MNHEY, CDR2 SMNVEV (reference sequence). The trim removed 5 bases at V and 6 bases at J, leaving 7 bases unmatched. The CDR3 reads CASSPGTSESEQYF. CDR3 DNA: TGTGCCAGCAGTCCTGGGACTAGCGAGAGCGAGCAGTACTTC.

The chain recombines TRBV28 with TRBJ1-1; a weak D match, TRBD1 (6 bases). Germline CDR1 is MDHEN and CDR2 is SYDVKM. The CDR3 is 15 residues long. V lost 4 bases and J 0 bases, leaving 12 bases between the germline ends. The CDR3 DNA reads TGTGCCAGCAGTTATCGGACAGCGATGAACACTGAAGCTTTCTTT. Its protein is CASSYRTAMNTEAFF.

The V call is TRBV6-6, the J call TRBJ1-1; 9 bases match TRBD1. Per the germline V gene, CDR1 is MNHNY and CDR2 is SVGAGI (reference sequence). This CDR3 is 15 amino acids long. V lost 5 bases to trimming and J lost 5 bases; unmatched junction nucleotides: 9. The CDR3 nucleotides are TGTGCCAGCAGTAACAAGGACAGGGGTGAGACTGAAGCTTTCTTT. Its protein is CASSNKDRGETEAFF.